What follows are 24 T cell receptor beta chains derived from one specimen sequenced in a study of cytomegalovirus exposure and HLA in healthy donors (dated by TCRdb to about 2017). Libraries were made using the immunoSEQ multiplex PCR assay. For the multiplex PCR, a mixture combining 60 forward primers for TCR Vbeta segments and 13 reverse primers for TCR Jbeta segments was used. TCRdb took over this immuneACCESS table, retaining in-frame rearrangements with V and J assigned. Such tables are incomplete; in checked studies, under half of the missing clones stem from an unresolved V gene, and the remainder is unexplained. This sample comprises approximately 27,000 clones, 62% of them detected only once. The ten largest clones take up 35% to 50% of the sample. The sequencing sample was made of PBMCs. Every receptor here comes from a male donor in good health and CMV-seropositive.

This clone was counted between two and nine times. The V call is TRBV5-6, the J call TRBJ1-2, with D possibly matching TRBD1 (6 bases). CDR1 is SGHDT and CDR2 is YYEEEE in the germline V gene. There are 16 residues in the CDR3. Trimming cost V 4 bases and J 0 bases, with 16 bases left between them. The CDR3 region has the DNA TGTGCCAGCAGCCGGAGGGGCGGGGGCACTAACTATGGCTACACCTTC. Translated, it gives CASSRRGGGTNYGYTF.

J is TRBJ2-5 and V is TRBV6-5, with 7 bases lining up with TRBD2. V shed 0 bases and J 5 bases; nucleotides not matched to a gene: 9. CDR1 is MNHEY, CDR2 SVGAGI, per germline. This CDR3 has 16 amino acids. The CDR3 here is CASSYSKTSERETQYF. CDR3 bases: TGTGCCAGCAGTTACTCGAAAACTAGCGAACGGGAGACCCAGTACTTC.

The rearrangement joins TRBV30 to TRBJ2-2, with D perhaps TRBD1 (6 bases). Trimming removed 3 bases at V and 6 bases at J, with 20 bases between. The CDR3 spans 16 residues. Germline V CDR1 and CDR2: GTSNPN, SVGIG (reference sequence). The DNA of the CDR3 is TGTGCCTGGAGGAGGCCGACAGGAGCTGTATCCGGGGAGCTGTTTTTT. Translated, it gives CAWRRPTGAVSGELFF.

CDR3 sequence reads: CASSAVNSGGLAKNIQYF. In nucleotides, the CDR3 is TGTGCCAGCAGCGCCGTGAATTCAGGGGGTTTAGCCAAAAACATTCAGTACTTC. J is TRBJ2-4 and V is TRBV11-1; 7 bases map to TRBD1. The CDR3 runs 18 residues. With V trimmed by 5 bases and J by 0 bases, 13 bases remained unmatched. The germline gives CDR1 SGHAT, CDR2 FQDESV (reference sequence).

V usage is TRBV11-2 and J usage is TRBJ1-5; no clear D gene. Between the trimmed V and J ends, which lost 3 bases and 4 bases, there was a span of 7 bases. This CDR3 region has 13 residues. Germline loops: CDR1 SGHAT, CDR2 FQNNGV. As DNA, the CDR3 is TGTGCCAGCAGCTTTACGCGAAATCAGCCCCAGCATTTT. Its protein is CASSFTRNQPQHF. Complete variable domain (other parts from reference TRBV11-2 and TRBJ1-5): EAGVAQSPRYKIIEKRQSVAFWCNPISGHATLYWYQQILGQGPKLLIQFQNNGVVDDSQLPKDRFSAERLKGVDSTLKIQPAKLEDSAVYLCASSFTRNQPQHFGDGTRLSIL.

This chain connects TRBV7-6 to TRBJ1-2, with 9 bases aligning to TRBD1. Unmatched junction bases numbered 9, after V lost 2 bases and J lost 8 bases. CDR1 and CDR2 from the germline V gene are SGHVS and FNYEAQ. The CDR3 consists of 15 residues. The CDR3 DNA follows: TGTGCCAGCAGCTTATCGGGACAGGGTAATGGAGGCTACACCTTC. It yields the protein CASSLSGQGNGGYTF.

The rearrangement links TRBV5-4 to TRBJ1-1, with D tentatively TRBD1 (6 bases). Trimming took off 4 bases at V and 8 bases at J, with 15 bases between the two ends. The CDR3 totals 13 residues. Per germline, CDR1 SGHNT and CDR2 YYREEE (reference sequence). The CDR3 loop reads CASSVDRSLEAFF. CDR3 in DNA: TGTGCCAGCAGCGTCGACAGGTCCCTGGAAGCTTTCTTT.

The genes are TRBV6-1 and TRBJ1-4, with 8 bases aligning to TRBD1. Trimming removed 8 bases from V and 0 bases from J; junction bases left unmatched: 8. Germline CDR1 is MNHNS and CDR2 is SASEGT. The CDR3 loop spans 16 amino acids. The CDR3 DNA is TGTGCCAGCTCTGAAGGACAGGGACCAACTAATGAAAAACTGTTTTTT. Translating it yields CASSEGQGPTNEKLFF.

The chain combines TRBV6-6 with TRBJ2-7; a possible D gene is TRBD2 (5 bases). CDR1 is MNHNY, CDR2 SVGAGI, per germline (reference sequence). Trimming cost V 5 bases and J 4 bases, with 15 bases left between them. This CDR3 is built from 14 residues. The CDR3 spells CASSQSGPQYEQYF. In DNA form, the CDR3 reads TGTGCCAGCAGTCAAAGCGGCCCCCAGTACGAGCAGTACTTC.

The rearrangement uses TRBV28 and TRBJ1-5; unclear D gene. Germline-derived CDR1 and CDR2 are MDHEN and SYDVKM. The ends were cut back, 2 bases at V and 9 bases at J, with 5 bases in the middle. The CDR3 extends over 11 amino acids. CDR3 in amino acids: CASSLGGPQHF. The CDR3 DNA is TGTGCCAGCAGTTTAGGAGGGCCCCAGCATTTT.

Regarding this clone: A junction boundary mismatches the germline segment, possibly from a read error. The J gene is TRBJ2-5, the V gene TRBV30, with TRBD2 identical over 7 bases. The CDR3 totals 10 residues. Germline V gene data show CDR1 as GTSNPN and CDR2 as SVGIG (reference sequence). The CDR3 sequence is CAWRTGRLHF. The CDR3 coding sequence is TGTGCCTGGAGGACCGGGAGGCTTCACTTC. Filled out from reference TRBV30 and TRBJ2-5, the complete variable domain reads SQTIHQWPATLVQPVGSPLSLECTVEGTSNPNLYWYRQAAGRGLQLLFYSVGIGQISSEVPQNLSASRPQDRQFILSSKKLLLSDSGFYLCAWRTGRLHFGPGTRLLVL.

This chain joins TRBV5-1 and TRBJ2-5, with 8 bases aligning to TRBD1. J lost 1 base, V lost 4 bases, and 6 bases had no gene match. The CDR3 covers 15 residues. CDR1 SGHRS and CDR2 YFSETQ come from the germline V gene. Here the CDR3 reads CASSLDRVGQETQYF. The CDR3 bases are TGCGCCAGCAGCCTGGACAGGGTCGGCCAAGAGACCCAGTACTTC.

The chain combines TRBV5-6 with TRBJ1-2, with D unresolved. This CDR3 is 14 amino acids long. V was trimmed by 0 bases and J by 3 bases, leaving 9 bases between them. Germline V gene lookup returns CDR1 SGHDT and CDR2 YYEEEE. DNA for the CDR3: TGTGCCAGCAGCTTGGTGGCGGAATACTATGGCTACACCTTC. Translation gives CASSLVAEYYGYTF.

The chain is built from TRBV5-1 and TRBJ2-1; D is perhaps TRBD2 (5 bases). The CDR3 consists of 13 residues. CDR1 and CDR2 from the germline V gene are SGHRS and YFSETQ. Trimming removed 0 bases at V and 5 bases at J, with 6 bases between. CDR3 in amino acids: CASSLEGDNEQFF. Here the CDR3 DNA reads TGCGCCAGCAGCTTGGAGGGAGACAATGAGCAGTTCTTC.

The CDR3 protein is CASSFGPQETQYF. The CDR3 DNA follows: TGTGCCAGCAGCTTTGGGCCCCAAGAGACCCAGTACTTC. The chain couples TRBV5-4 to TRBJ2-5; no reliable D call. The germline V gene encodes CDR1 SGHNT and CDR2 YYREEE (reference sequence). Trimming stripped 2 bases from V and 1 base from J, with 6 bases between. The CDR3 has 13 residues.

The chain joins TRBV27 to TRBJ1-1; D possibly corresponds to TRBD1 (5 bases). The germline V gene encodes CDR1 MNHEY and CDR2 SMNVEV (reference sequence). Trimming left V 4 bases short and J 0 bases short, with 12 bases between. The CDR3 covers 15 residues. The CDR3 DNA is TGTGCCAGCAGTTCTGCCGGGGGTCTGAACACTGAAGCTTTCTTT. It translates to CASSSAGGLNTEAFF.

The J gene is TRBJ1-1, the V gene TRBV7-9; possibly TRBD1 for D (5 bases). V lost 4 bases to trimming and J lost 5 bases, with 20 bases between them. CDR3 length: 16 amino acids. The germline CDR1 and CDR2 sequences are SEHNR and FQNEAQ (reference sequence). In nucleotides, the CDR3 is TGTGCCAGCAGCTCAAGACTCAGGGATAGGCGGACTGAAGCTTTCTTT. Translating gives CASSSRLRDRRTEAFF. The variable domain in full, completed from reference TRBV7-9 and TRBJ1-1, reads DTGVSQNPRHKITKRGQNVTFRCDPISEHNRLYWYRQTLGQGPEFLTYFQNEAQLEKSRLLSDRFSAERPKGSFSTLEIQRTEQGDSAMYLCASSSRLRDRRTEAFFGQGTRLTVV.

The V and J genes are TRBV2 and TRBJ1-1; 9 bases agree with TRBD1. Losses at the gene ends were 9 bases for V and 0 bases for J; bases not matched to a gene: 8. This CDR3 comprises 15 residues. The germline gives CDR1 SNHLY, CDR2 FYNNEI. The CDR3 region has the DNA TGTGCCAGTCGCCGGGACAGGGCATTGAACACTGAAGCTTTCTTT. This translates into CASRRDRALNTEAFF.

The chain is built from TRBV6-5 and TRBJ1-1; D gene uncertain. The CDR3 sequence is 14 residues long. Trimming took off 0 bases at V and 0 bases at J, with 5 bases between the two ends. CDR1 is MNHEY, CDR2 SVGAGI, per germline. The CDR3 DNA follows: TGTGCCAGCAGTTACTCCGGTCTGAACACTGAAGCTTTCTTT. This codes for CASSYSGLNTEAFF.

CDR3 nucleotides: TGCGCCAGCAGCTTGGGGACAGGTCTCTCCTACGAGCAGTACTTC. Translation: CASSLGTGLSYEQYF. V gene TRBV5-1 combines with J gene TRBJ2-7; 7 bases fit TRBD1. The CDR3 sequence is 15 residues long. In germline, CDR1 is SGHRS, CDR2 YFSETQ. The V and J ends lost 0 bases and 0 bases, in that order; junction bases with no gene match: 3.

This clone was counted only a few times. The CDR3 here is CASSDGGASMNTEAFF. CDR3 nucleotides: TGTGCCAGCAGTGACGGGGGGGCAAGCATGAACACTGAAGCTTTCTTT. The chain recombines TRBV6-1 with TRBJ1-1, with D possibly matching TRBD1 (6 bases). Trimming removed 3 bases at V and 0 bases at J, with 14 bases between. The CDR3 covers 16 residues. Germline CDR1 MNHNS, CDR2 SASEGT.

This chain connects TRBV2 to TRBJ2-2; perhaps TRBD2 as D (7 bases). Trimming left V 6 bases short and J 3 bases short, with 20 bases between. The CDR3 runs 17 residues. The V gene's germline CDR1 is SNHLY and CDR2 FYNNEI. Here the CDR3 reads CASSSEGGGGHTGELFF. The CDR3 DNA reads TGTGCCAGCAGCTCCGAGGGAGGGGGGGGGCACACCGGGGAGCTGTTTTTT.

This clone showed up just a few times. The chain joins TRBV19 to TRBJ1-6; D perhaps matches TRBD1 (6 bases). V lost 6 bases and J lost 7, with 19 bases in between. This CDR3 comprises 16 residues. Germline V gene lookup returns CDR1 LNHDA and CDR2 SQIVND (reference sequence). CDR3 sequence (DNA): TGTGCCAGTAGCAGCCCCGCCAAGACAGGAAATTCACCCCTCCACTTT. It specifies CASSSPAKTGNSPLHF.

This clone was seen just once. This chain connects TRBV7-9 to TRBJ2-7; weak D call: TRBD2 (5 bases). The CDR3 length is 13 residues. V was trimmed by 4 bases and J by 5 bases, leaving 12 bases between them. In germline, CDR1 is SEHNR, CDR2 FQNEAQ (reference sequence). CDR3 coding DNA: TGTGCCAGCAGCTCAGACGGGAAACACGAGCAGTACTTC. It specifies CASSSDGKHEQYF.